The T cell receptor beta chain under discussion was sequenced for a study of cytomegalovirus exposure and HLA in healthy donors. PCR primers comprised 60 Vbeta and 13 Jbeta primers. Profiling relied on immunoSEQ multiplex PCR, and the TCRdb table lists in-frame clones only, not all of them. The sample carries some 140,000 clones, approximately 70% recorded once. To note about this clone: The antigen remains unidentified.

Nominally healthy donors provided the samples, though records likely missed some immune exposures. Per the germline V gene, CDR1 is MNHEY and CDR2 is SVGAGI. There are 14 residues in the CDR3. With V trimmed by 6 bases and J by 4 bases, 3 bases remained unmatched. Notes on the study in general: Per published reports, the classifier diagnosed cytomegalovirus status with high specificity and sensitivity. Sequencing likely generated an artifact that appeared as a cluster of highly shared sequence variants.

Sequencing input: PBMCs. This chain uses TRBV6-5 with TRBJ1-4, with 9 bases identical to TRBD1. The clonotype comes from a woman in her thirties or forties in good health and CMV-seronegative. CDR3 DNA sequence: TGTGCCAGCAGCTCGACAGGGGGTAATGAAAAACTGTTTTTT. It codes for CASSSTGGNEKLFF.